This record covers a single TCR beta chain. Antigen: not known. This sample was included in a study of T cell responses to AZD1222 COVID-19 vaccine. About the research overall: Second doses at about 4 or about 12 weeks were pooled.

Study results and limitations: There were mostly white British donors and more females than males, and clonal diversity was possibly underestimated. Only a handful of AZD1222 recipients tested seropositive at baseline. It was only after the peak T cell response that any repertoires were sampled.

This CDR3 is built from 12 residues. V lost 6 bases to trimming and J lost 2 bases, with 6 bases between them. Germline CDR1 is SGHAT and CDR2 is FQDESV (reference sequence). Some clones are missing from TCRdb's copy, which holds only in-frame ones; the method was immunoSEQ multiplex PCR. This sample yields tens of thousands of clones, of which about 88% are seen a single time; 13% belongs to the top ten. Here the sequenced sample was peripheral blood, taken on day 0 of AZD1222 vaccination. This receptor was identified in an adult in good health. The chain joins TRBV11-1 to TRBJ2-3; possible D gene TRBD2, 6 bases. In nucleotides, the CDR3 is TGTGCCAGCAGGCGGGACACAGATACGCAGTATTTT. It yields the protein CASRRDTDTQYF.